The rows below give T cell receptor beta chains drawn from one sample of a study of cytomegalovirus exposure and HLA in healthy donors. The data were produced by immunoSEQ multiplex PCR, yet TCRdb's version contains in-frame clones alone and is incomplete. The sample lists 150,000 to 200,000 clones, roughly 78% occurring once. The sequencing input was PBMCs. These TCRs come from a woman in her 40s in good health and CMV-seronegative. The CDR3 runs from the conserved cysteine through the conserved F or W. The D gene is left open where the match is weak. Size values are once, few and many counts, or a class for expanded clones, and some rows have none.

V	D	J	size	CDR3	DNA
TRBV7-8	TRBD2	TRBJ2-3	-	CASKELAGGGDTDTQYF	TGTGCCAGCAAAGAGTTAGCGGGAGGAGGGGACACAGATACGCAGTATTTT
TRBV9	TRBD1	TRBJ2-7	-	CASSPPAGGYEQYF	TGTGCCAGCAGCCCGCCGGCAGGGGGCTACGAGCAGTACTTC
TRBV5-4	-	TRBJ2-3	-	CASTNFGGAVADTQYF	TGTGCCAGCACCAATTTTGGGGGGGCCGTGGCAGATACGCAGTATTTT
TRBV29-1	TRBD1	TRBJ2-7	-	CSVATGGGEQYF	TGCAGCGTTGCGACAGGGGGTGGTGAGCAGTACTTC
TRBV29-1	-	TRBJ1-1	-	CSVEEAGVAFF	TGCAGCGTTGAAGAGGCGGGAGTCGCTTTCTTT
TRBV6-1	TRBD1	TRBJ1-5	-	CASSEADRGQPQHF	TGTGCCAGCAGTGAAGCCGACAGGGGTCAGCCCCAGCATTTT
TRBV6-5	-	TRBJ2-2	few	CATSGKNTGELFF	TGTGCCACATCCGGGAAGAACACCGGGGAGCTGTTTTTT
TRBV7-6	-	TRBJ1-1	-	CASSSTRAGVINTEAFF	TGTGCCAGCAGCTCCACCAGGGCGGGGGTTATTAACACTGAAGCTTTCTTT
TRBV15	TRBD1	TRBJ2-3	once	CATSLGQGASDTQYF	TGTGCCACCAGCCTTGGACAGGGGGCAAGTGATACGCAGTATTTT
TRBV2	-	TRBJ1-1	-	CASSEGNRGAFF	TGTGCCAGCAGTGAAGGTAACCGGGGAGCTTTCTTT
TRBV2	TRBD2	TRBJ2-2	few	CASKGLAINTGELFF	TGTGCCAGCAAGGGACTAGCGATAAACACCGGGGAGCTGTTTTTT
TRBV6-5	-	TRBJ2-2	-	CASSTHRADTGELFF	TGTGCCAGCAGTACCCACAGGGCGGACACCGGGGAGCTGTTTTTT
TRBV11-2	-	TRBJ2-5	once	CASSPRTVQETQYF	TGTGCCAGCAGCCCCCGGACAGTTCAAGAGACCCAGTACTTC
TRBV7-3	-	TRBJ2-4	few	CASSLGITNIQYF	TGTGCCAGCAGCTTGGGCATAACGAACATTCAGTACTTC
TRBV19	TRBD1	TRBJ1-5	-	CASSLGTGRIVNQPQHF	TGTGCCAGTAGTTTAGGGACAGGTCGCATTGTAAATCAGCCCCAGCATTTT
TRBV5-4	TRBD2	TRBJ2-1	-	CSSGGNEQFF	TGTTCTAGCGGTGGCAATGAGCAGTTCTTC
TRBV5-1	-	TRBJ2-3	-	CASSFLDGGTDTQYF	TGCGCCAGCAGCTTTTTAGACGGGGGCACAGATACGCAGTATTTT
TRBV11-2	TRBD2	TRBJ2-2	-	CASSRLAGKTGELFF	TGTGCCAGCAGCCGACTAGCGGGAAAGACCGGGGAGCTGTTTTTT
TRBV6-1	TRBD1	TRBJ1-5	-	CASSAGTGSNQPQHF	TGTGCCAGCAGCGCCGGGACAGGGAGCAATCAGCCCCAGCATTTT
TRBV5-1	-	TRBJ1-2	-	CASSWRTDLKSNYGYTF	TGCGCCAGCAGCTGGAGGACGGACCTGAAGTCTAACTATGGCTACACCTTC
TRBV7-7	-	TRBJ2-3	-	CASSLNYRTDTQYF	TGTGCTAGCAGCTTAAATTATCGCACAGATACGCAGTATTTT
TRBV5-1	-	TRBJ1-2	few	CASSQDKSYTF	TGCGCCAGCAGCCAAGACAAGAGCTACACCTTC
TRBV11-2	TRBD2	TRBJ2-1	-	CASSSIAGGPYNEQFF	TGTGCCAGCAGCTCCATCGCGGGAGGACCCTACAATGAGCAGTTCTTC
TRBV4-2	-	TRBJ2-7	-	CASSQATSGASYEQYF	TGTGCCAGCAGCCAAGCGACTTCAGGGGCGTCCTACGAGCAGTACTTC
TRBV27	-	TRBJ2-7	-	CASSLGSGREEQYF	TGTGCCAGCAGTTTAGGTAGTGGCAGGGAAGAGCAGTACTTC
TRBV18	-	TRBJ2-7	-	CASSPGPRLGVGEQYF	TGTGCCAGCTCACCTGGGCCAAGACTAGGAGTTGGCGAGCAGTACTTC
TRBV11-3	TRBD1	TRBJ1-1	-	CASSLDDWTGNTEAFF	TGTGCCAGCAGCTTAGATGATTGGACAGGGAACACTGAAGCTTTCTTT
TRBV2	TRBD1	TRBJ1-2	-	CASSPTGEGDYGYTF	TGTGCCAGCAGCCCGACAGGGGAGGGGGACTATGGCTACACCTTC
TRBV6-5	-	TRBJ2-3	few	CASSYLWGGDTQYF	TGTGCCAGCAGTTACCTGTGGGGGGGCGATACGCAGTATTTT
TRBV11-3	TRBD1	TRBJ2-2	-	CASRQGRNTGELFF	TGTGCCAGTCGACAGGGACGGAACACCGGGGAGCTGTTTTTT
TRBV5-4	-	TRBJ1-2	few	CASSYTANYGYTF	TGTGCCAGCAGCTACACAGCTAACTATGGCTACACCTTC
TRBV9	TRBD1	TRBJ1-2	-	CASSGTGVQGYTF	TGTGCCAGCAGCGGGACAGGGGTTCAAGGCTACACCTTC
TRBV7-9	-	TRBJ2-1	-	CASSLFLVIDEQFF	TGTGCCAGCAGCTTATTCCTAGTTATCGATGAGCAGTTCTTC
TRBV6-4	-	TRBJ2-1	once	CASSAGRASSYNEQFF	TGTGCCAGCAGTGCAGGGCGCGCAAGCTCCTACAATGAGCAGTTCTTC
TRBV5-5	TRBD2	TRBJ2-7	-	CASSWTSGSYEQYF	TGTGCCAGCAGCTGGACTAGCGGCTCCTACGAGCAGTACTTC
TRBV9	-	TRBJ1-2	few	CASSVVTGDYTF	TGTGCCAGCAGCGTAGTCACGGGGGACTACACCTTC
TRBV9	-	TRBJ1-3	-	CASSVGGGSGNTIYF	TGTGCCAGCAGCGTCGGCGGAGGCTCTGGAAACACCATATATTTT
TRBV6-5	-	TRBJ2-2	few	CASSYSIGFYTGELFF	TGTGCCAGCAGTTACTCGATCGGGTTCTACACCGGGGAGCTGTTTTTT
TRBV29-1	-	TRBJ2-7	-	CSVGGSEIYEQYF	TGCAGCGTTGGGGGCAGTGAAATCTACGAGCAGTACTTC
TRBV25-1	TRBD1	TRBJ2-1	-	CASSEYTGAREQFF	TGTGCCAGCAGTGAATATACAGGGGCGCGTGAGCAGTTCTTC
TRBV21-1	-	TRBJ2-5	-	CATEETQYF	TGTGCCACGGAAGAGACCCAGTACTTC
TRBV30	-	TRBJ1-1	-	CAWGGVAPREAFF	TGTGCCTGGGGGGGCGTGGCCCCAAGGGAAGCTTTCTTT
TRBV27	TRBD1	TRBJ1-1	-	CASSPTGKTEAFF	TGTGCCAGCAGTCCGACAGGGAAGACTGAAGCTTTCTTT
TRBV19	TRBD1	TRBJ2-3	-	CASSQLTGGTDTQYF	TGTGCCAGTAGTCAGTTAACAGGGGGCACAGATACGCAGTATTTT
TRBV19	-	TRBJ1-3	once	CASSPRRGRGNTIYF	TGTGCCAGTAGTCCCCGCAGGGGTCGTGGAAACACCATATATTTT
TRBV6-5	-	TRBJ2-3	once	CASSPLGVGTDTQYF	TGTGCCAGCAGTCCCCTAGGGGTGGGCACAGATACGCAGTATTTT
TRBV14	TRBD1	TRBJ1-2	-	CASSQGDRMDGYTF	TGTGCCAGCAGCCAAGGGGACAGGATGGATGGCTACACCTTC
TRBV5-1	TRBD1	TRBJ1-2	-	CASSLTGTDEGYTF	TGCGCCAGCAGCCTGACCGGGACAGATGAAGGCTACACCTTC
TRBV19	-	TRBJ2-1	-	CASSGEFFTGTIRANEQFF	TGTGCCAGTAGTGGAGAGTTCTTTACTGGGACAATCAGGGCCAATGAGCAGTTCTTC
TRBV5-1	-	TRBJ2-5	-	CASSFSGLQETQYF	TGCGCCAGCAGCTTCAGCGGGTTGCAAGAGACCCAGTACTTC
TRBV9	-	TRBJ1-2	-	CASSVRGRGDYGYTF	TGTGCCAGCAGCGTAAGGGGCAGGGGAGACTATGGCTACACCTTC
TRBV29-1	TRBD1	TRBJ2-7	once	CSVTSGDRASYEQYF	TGCAGCGTGACCTCGGGGGACAGGGCTTCCTACGAGCAGTACTTC
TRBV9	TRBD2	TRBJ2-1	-	CASSVGGRAPEQFF	TGTGCCAGCAGCGTAGGCGGGAGGGCCCCTGAGCAGTTCTTC
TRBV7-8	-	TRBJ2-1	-	CASSLATRPSDEQFF	TGTGCCAGCAGCTTAGCGACAAGGCCTAGCGATGAGCAGTTCTTC
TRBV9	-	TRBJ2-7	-	CASSVSGGGEQYF	TGTGCCAGCAGCGTATCTGGGGGAGGCGAGCAGTACTTC